Below, one T cell receptor beta chain is given with its context. Its specificity is not known. The junction differs from germline at one of its ends, possibly a read error. This record comes from a study of T cell repertoires in cytomegalovirus infection. TCRdb re-derived calls from the reads in MiXCR, one entry per CDR3 protein. The sample lists fewer than 1,000,000 distinct CDR3 sequences, 30% to 40% seen once, with around an eighth in the top ten. Germline V gene data show CDR1 as SEHNR and CDR2 as FQNEAQ (reference sequence). The CDR3 totals 13 residues. The sequencing used cultured CD8+ T cells from PBMCs, collected from culture after CMV antigen stimulation. The receptor was derived from a human donor in good health (CMV status not recorded). Some clones in this sample may be carry-over from other donors' samples. The genes are TRBV7-9 and TRBJ1-2; D remains unclear. CDR3 amino acids: CANSLSVQHGYTF. In DNA form, the CDR3 reads TGTGCCAACAGCTTATCCGTGCAACATGGCTACACCTTC.